The clone carrying this TCR beta chain is medium-sized by frequency. The sample comes from a study of CD8 T cells in cerebrospinal fluid in Alzheimer's disease. TCRdb re-analyzed the 10x single-cell sequencing reads; it lists each CDR3 protein once, without DNA. The ten top clones account for 7.8%, within a sample of about 1,100 distinct CDR3 sequences. This CDR3 comprises 14 residues. Per germline, CDR1 MDHEN and CDR2 SYDVKM. This receptor was taken from a human donor in good health. The specimen was cerebrospinal fluid. The rearrangement links TRBV28 to TRBJ1-5; the D gene TCRdb calls, TRBD1, cannot be checked with no DNA. CDR3 in amino acids: CASSEQGYRQPQHF.